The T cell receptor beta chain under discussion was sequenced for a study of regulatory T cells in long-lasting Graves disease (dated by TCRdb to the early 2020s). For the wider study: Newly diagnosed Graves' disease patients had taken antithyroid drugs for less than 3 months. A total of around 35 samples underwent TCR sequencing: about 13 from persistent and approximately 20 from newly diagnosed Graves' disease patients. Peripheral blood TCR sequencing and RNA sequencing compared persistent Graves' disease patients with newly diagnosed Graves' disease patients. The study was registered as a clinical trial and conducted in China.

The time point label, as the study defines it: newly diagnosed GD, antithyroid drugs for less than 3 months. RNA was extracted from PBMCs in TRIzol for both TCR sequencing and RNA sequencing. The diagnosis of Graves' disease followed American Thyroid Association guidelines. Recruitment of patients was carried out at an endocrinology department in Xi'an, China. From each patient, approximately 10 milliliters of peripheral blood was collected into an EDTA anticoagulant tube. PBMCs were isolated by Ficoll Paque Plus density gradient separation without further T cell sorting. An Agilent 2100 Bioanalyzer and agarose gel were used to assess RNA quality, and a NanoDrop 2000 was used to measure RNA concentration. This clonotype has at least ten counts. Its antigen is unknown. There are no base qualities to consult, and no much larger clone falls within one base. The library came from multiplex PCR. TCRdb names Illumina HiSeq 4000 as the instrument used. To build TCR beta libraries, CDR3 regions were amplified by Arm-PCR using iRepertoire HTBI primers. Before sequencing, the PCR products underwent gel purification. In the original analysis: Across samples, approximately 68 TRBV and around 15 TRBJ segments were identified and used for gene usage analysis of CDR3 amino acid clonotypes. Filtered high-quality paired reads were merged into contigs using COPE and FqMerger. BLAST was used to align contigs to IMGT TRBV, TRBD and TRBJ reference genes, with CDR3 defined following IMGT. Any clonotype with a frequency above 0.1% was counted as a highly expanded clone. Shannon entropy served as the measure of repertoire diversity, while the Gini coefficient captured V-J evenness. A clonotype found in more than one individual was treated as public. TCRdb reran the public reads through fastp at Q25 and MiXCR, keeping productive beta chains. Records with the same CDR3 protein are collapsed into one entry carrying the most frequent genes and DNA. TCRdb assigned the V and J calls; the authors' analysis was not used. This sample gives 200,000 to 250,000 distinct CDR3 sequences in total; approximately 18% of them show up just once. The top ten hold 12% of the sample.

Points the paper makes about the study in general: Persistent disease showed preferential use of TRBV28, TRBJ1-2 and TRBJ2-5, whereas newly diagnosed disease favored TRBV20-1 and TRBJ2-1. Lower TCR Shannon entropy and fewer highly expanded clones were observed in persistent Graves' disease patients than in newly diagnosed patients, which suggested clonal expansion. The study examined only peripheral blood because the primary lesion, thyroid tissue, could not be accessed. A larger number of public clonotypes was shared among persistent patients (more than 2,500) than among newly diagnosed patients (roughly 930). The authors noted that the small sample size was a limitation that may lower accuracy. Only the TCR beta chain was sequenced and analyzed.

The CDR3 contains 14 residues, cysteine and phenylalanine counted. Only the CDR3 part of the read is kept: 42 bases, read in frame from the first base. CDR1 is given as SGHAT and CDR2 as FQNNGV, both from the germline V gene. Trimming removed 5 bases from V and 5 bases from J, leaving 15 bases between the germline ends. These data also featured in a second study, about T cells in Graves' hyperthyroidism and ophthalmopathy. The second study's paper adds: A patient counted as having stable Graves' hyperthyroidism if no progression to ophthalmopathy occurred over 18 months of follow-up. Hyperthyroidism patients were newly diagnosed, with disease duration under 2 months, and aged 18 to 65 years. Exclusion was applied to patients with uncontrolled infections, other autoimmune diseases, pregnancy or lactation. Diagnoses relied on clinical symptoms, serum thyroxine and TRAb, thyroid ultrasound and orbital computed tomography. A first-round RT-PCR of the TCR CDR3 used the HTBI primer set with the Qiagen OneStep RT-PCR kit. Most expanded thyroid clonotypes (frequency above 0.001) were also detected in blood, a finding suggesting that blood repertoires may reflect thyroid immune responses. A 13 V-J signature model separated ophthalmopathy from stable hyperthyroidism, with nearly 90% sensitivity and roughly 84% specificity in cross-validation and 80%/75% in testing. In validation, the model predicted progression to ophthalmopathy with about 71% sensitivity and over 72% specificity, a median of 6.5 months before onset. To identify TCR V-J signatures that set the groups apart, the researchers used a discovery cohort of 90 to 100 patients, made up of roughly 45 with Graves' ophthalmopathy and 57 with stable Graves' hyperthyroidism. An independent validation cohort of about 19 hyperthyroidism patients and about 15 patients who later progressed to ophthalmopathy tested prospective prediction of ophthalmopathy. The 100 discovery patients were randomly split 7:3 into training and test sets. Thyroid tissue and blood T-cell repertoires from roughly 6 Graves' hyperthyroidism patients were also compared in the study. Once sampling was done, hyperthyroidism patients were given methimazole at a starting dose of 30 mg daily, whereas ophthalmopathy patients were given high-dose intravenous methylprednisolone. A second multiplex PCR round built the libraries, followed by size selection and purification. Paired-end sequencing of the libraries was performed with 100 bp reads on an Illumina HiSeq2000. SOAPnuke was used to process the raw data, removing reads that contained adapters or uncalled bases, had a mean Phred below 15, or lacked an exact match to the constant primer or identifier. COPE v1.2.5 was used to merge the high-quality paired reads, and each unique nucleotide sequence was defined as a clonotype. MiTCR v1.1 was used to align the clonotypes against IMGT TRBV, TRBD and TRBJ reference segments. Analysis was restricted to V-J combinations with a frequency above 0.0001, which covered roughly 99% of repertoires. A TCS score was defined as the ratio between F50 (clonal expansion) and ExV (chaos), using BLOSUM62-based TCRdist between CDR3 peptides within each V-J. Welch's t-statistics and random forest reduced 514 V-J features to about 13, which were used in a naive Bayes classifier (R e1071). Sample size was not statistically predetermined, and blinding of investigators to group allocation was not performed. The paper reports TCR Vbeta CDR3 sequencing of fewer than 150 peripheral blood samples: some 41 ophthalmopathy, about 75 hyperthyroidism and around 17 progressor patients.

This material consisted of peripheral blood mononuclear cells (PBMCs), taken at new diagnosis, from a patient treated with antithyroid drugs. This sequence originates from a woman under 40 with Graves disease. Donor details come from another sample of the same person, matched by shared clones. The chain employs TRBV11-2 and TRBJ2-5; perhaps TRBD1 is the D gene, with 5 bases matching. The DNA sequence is TGTGCCAGCAGCATCCAGGGCATGGGGGAGACCCAGTACTTC. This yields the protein CASSIQGMGETQYF.